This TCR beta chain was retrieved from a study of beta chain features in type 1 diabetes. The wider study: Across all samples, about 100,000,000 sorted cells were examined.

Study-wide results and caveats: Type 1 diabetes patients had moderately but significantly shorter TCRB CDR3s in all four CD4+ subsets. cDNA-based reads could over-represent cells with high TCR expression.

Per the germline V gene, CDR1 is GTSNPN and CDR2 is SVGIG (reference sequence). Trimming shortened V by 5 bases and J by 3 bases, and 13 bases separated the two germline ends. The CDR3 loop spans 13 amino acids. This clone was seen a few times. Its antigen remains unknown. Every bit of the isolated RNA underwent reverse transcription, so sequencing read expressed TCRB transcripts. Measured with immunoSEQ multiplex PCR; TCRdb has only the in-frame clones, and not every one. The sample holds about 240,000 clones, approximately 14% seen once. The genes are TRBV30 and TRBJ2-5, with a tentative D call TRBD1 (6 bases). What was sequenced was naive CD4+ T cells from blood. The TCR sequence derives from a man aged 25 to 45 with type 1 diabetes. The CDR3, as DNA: TGTGCCTGGGGGCCGGGACATGAAGAGACCCAGTACTTC. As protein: CAWGPGHEETQYF.